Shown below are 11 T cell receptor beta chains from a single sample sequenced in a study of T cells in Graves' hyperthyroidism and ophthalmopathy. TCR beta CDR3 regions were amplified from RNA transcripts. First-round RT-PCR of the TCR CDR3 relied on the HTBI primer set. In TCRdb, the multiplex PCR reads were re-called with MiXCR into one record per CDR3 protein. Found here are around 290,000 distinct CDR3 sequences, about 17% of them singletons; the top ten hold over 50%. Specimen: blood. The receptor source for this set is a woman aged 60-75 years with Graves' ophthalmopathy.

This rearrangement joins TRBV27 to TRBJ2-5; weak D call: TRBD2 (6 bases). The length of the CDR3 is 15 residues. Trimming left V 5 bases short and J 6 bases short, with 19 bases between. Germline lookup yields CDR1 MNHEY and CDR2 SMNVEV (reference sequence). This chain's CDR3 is CASSRDHRRGKTQYF. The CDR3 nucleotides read TGTGCCAGCAGTCGAGACCACCGGAGGGGAAAGACCCAGTACTTC.

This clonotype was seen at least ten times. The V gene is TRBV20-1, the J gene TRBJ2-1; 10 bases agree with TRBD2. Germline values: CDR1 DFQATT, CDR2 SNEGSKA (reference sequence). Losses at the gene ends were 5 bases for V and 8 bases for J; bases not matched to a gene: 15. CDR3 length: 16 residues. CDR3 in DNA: TGCAGTGCTCCTCTAGCGGGAGAAAGGGCGGGTCATGAGCAGTTCTTC. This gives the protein CSAPLAGERAGHEQFF.

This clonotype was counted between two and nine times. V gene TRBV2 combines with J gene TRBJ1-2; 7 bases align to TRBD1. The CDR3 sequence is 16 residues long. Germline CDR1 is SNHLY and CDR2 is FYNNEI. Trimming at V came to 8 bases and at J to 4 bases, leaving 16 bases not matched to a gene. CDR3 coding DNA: TGTGCCAGCCAAAGGTCGACAGGGCCAACGGGCTATGGCTACACCTTC. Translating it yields CASQRSTGPTGYGYTF.

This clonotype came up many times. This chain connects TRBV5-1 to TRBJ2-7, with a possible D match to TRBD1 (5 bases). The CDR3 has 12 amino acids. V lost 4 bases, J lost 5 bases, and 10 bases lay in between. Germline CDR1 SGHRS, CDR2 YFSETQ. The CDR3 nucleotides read TGCGCCAGCAGCCTGACAGTAGACGAGCAGTACTTC. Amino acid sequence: CASSLTVDEQYF.

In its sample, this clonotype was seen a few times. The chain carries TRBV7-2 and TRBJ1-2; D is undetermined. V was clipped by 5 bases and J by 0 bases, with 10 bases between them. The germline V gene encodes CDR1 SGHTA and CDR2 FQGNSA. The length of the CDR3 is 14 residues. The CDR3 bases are TGTGCCAGCAGCGGCCGGCCTTCTAACTATGGCTACACCTTC. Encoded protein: CASSGRPSNYGYTF.

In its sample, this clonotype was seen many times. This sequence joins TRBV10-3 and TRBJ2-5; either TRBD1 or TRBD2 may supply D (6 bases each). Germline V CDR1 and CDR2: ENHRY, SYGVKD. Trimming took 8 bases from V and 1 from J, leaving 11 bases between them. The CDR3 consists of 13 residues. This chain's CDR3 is CAIQKGGQETQYF. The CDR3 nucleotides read TGTGCCATCCAAAAGGGGGGCCAAGAGACCCAGTACTTC.

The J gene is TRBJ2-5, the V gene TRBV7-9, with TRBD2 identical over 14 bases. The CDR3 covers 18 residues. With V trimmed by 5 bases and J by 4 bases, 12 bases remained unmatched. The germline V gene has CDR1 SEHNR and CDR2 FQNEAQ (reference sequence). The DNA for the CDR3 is TGTGCCAGCAGCGGCCGAGGGACTAGCGGGAGTAAGACAGAGACCCAGTACTTC. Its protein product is CASSGRGTSGSKTETQYF.

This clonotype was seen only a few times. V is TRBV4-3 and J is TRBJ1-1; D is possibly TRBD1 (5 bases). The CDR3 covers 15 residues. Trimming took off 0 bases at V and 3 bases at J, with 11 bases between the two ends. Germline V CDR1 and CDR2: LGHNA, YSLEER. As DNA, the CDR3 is TGCGCCAGCAGCCAAGATTTGGGGGGTGACACTGAAGCTTTCTTT. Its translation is CASSQDLGGDTEAFF.

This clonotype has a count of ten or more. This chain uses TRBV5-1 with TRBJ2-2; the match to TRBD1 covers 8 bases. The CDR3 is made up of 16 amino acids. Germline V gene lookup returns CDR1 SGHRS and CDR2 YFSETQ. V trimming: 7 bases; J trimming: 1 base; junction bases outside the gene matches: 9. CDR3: CASRYTGTGNTGELFF. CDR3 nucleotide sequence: TGCGCCAGCCGCTACACCGGGACAGGGAACACCGGGGAGCTGTTTTTT.

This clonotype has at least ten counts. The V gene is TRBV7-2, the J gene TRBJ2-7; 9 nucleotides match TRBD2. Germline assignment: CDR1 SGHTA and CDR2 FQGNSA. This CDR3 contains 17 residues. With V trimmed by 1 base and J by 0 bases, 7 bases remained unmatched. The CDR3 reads CASSLVASGANSYEQYF. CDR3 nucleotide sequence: TGTGCCAGCAGCTTAGTGGCTAGCGGGGCAAACTCCTACGAGCAGTACTTC. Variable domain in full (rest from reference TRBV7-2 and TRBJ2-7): GAGVSQSPSNKVTEKGKDVELRCDPISGHTALYWYRQSLGQGLEFLIYFQGNSAPDKSGLPSDRFSAERTGGSVSTLTIQRTQQEDSAVYLCASSLVASGANSYEQYFGPGTRLTVT.

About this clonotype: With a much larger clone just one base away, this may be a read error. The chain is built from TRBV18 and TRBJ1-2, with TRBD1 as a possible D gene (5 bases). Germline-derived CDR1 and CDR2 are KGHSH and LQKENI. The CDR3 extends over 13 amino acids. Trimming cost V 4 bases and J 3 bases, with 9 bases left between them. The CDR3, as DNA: TGTGCCAGCTCACAACAGGAAGACTATGGCTACACCTTC. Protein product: CASSQQEDYGYTF. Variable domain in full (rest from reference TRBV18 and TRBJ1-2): NAGVMQNPRHLVRRRGQEARLRCSPMKGHSHVYWYRQLPEEGLKFMVYLQKENIIDESGMPKERFSAEFPKEGPSILRIQQVVRGDSAAYFCASSQQEDYGYTFGSGTRLTVV.